The source of this T cell receptor beta chain is a study of early T cells in non-severe SARS-CoV-2 infection. Across the whole study: Alpha and beta chains were unpaired, from unsorted whole-blood bulk RNA.

Unique molecular identifier tags were affixed to discrete cDNA molecules. Each CDR3 protein gets one entry after TCRdb re-called the 5' RACE reads with MiXCR. The sample holds about 34,000 distinct CDR3 sequences, less than 8% seen once. The sample was whole blood. This receptor was obtained from an adult who was a healthcare worker with PCR-confirmed SARS-CoV-2 infection or an uninfected control (not recorded which).

CDR3 in amino acids: CASSPQGISGANVLTF. DNA of the CDR3: TGTGCCAGCTCACCCCAGGGAATCTCTGGGGCCAACGTCCTGACTTTC. This rearrangement joins TRBV18 to TRBJ2-6, with D possibly being TRBD1 (5 bases). The ends were cut back, 3 bases at V and 0 bases at J, with 9 bases in the middle. The CDR3 has 16 residues. Germline CDR1 reads KGHSH; CDR2 reads LQKENI.